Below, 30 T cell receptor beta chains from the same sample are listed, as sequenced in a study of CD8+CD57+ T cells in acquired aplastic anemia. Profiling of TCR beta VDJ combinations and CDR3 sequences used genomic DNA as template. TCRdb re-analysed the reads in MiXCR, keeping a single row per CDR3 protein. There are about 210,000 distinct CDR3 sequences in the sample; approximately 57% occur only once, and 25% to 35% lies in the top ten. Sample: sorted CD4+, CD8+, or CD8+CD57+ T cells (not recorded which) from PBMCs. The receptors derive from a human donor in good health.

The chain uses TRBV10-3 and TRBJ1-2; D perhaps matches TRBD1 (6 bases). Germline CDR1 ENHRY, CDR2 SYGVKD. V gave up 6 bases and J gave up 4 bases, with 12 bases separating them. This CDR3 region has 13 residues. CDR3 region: CAIRETGRYGYTF. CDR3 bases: TGTGCCATCAGAGAAACAGGGCGCTATGGCTACACCTTC.

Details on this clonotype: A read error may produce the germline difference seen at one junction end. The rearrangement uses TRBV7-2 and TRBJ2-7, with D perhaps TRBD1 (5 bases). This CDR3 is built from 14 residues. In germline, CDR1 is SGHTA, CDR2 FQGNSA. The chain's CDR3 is CTSSFFQGAYEQHF. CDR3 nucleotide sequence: TGTACCAGCAGCTTTTTTCAGGGTGCCTACGAGCAGCACTTC. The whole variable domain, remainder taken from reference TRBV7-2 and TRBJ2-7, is GAGVSQSPSNKVTEKGKDVELRCDPISGHTALYWYRQSLGQGLEFLIYFQGNSAPDKSGLPSDRFSAERTGGSVSTLTIQRTQQEDSAVYLCTSSFFQGAYEQHFGPGTRLTVT.

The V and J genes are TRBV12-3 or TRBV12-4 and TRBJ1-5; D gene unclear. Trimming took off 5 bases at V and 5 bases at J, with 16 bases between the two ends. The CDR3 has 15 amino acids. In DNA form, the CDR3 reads TGTGCCAGCAGTAGGCGGGAGGGTTCTTATCAGCCCCAGCATTTT. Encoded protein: CASSRREGSYQPQHF.

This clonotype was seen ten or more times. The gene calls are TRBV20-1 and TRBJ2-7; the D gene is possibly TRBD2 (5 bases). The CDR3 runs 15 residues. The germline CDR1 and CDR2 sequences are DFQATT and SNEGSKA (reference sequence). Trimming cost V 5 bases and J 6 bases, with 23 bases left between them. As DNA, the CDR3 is TGCAGTGCTGCCCCCGGGCTAGCTAATTTAGGCGAGCAGTACTTC. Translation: CSAAPGLANLGEQYF.

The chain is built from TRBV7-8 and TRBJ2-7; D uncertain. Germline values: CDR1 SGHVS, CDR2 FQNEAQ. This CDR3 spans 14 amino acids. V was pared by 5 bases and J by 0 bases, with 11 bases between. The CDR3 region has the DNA TGTGCCAGCAGCCAAGATTTGGGCTCCTACGAGCAGTACTTC. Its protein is CASSQDLGSYEQYF.

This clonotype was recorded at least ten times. CDR3 sequence reads: CSASPRDFSNQPQHF. The CDR3 DNA is TGCAGTGCTAGTCCCCGAGATTTTAGCAATCAGCCCCAGCATTTT. The chain links TRBV20-1 to TRBJ1-5; D unresolved. CDR3 length equals 15 residues. V gave up 3 bases and J gave up 0 bases, with 12 bases separating them. Germline CDR1 and CDR2: DFQATT and SNEGSKA (reference sequence).

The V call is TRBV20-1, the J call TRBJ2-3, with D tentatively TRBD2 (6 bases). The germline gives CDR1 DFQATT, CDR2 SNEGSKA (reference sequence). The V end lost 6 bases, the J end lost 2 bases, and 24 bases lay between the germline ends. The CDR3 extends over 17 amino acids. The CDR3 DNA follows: TGCAGTGCCAAACCCCTCCGGGACTCTTCTATCACAGATACGCAGTATTTT. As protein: CSAKPLRDSSITDTQYF.

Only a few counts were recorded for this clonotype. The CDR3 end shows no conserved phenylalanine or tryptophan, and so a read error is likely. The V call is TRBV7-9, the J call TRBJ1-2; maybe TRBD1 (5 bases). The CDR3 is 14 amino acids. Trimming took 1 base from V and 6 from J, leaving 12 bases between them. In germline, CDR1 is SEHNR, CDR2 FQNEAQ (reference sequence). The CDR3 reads CASSLGGVRDGYTS. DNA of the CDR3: TGTGCCAGCAGCTTAGGGGGGGTTCGAGATGGCTACACCTCC.

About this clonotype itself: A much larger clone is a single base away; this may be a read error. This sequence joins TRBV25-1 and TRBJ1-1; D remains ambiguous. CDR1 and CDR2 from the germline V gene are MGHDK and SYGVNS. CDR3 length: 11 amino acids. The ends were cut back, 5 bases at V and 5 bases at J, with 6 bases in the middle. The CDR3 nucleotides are TGTGCCAGCAGTAAAGGGACTGAAGCTTTCTTT. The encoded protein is CASSKGTEAFF.

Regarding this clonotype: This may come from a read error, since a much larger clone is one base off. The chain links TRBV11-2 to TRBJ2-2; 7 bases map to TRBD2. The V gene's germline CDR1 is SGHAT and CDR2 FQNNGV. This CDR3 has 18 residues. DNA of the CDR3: TGTGCCAGCAGCTTAGGCGCGGGGAGCGGGGTTGTTACCGGGGAGCCGTTTTTT. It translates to CASSLGAGSGVVTGEPFF.

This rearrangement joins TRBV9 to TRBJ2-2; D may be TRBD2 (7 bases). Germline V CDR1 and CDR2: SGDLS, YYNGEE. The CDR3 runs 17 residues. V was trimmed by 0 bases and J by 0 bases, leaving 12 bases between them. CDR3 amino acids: CASSVVRGGANTGELFF. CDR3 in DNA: TGTGCCAGCAGCGTAGTGCGAGGGGGGGCGAACACCGGGGAGCTGTTTTTT.

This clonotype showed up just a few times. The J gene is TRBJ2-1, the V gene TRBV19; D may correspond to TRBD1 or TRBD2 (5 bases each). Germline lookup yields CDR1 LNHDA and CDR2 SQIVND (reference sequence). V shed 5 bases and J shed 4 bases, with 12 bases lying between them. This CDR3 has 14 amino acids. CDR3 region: CASSSGTRYNEQFF. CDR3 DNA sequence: TGTGCCAGTAGTTCTGGGACCCGATACAATGAGCAGTTCTTC. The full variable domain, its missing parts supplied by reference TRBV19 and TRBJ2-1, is DGGITQSPKYLFRKEGQNVTLSCEQNLNHDAMYWYRQDPGQGLRLIYYSQIVNDFQKGDIAEGYSVSREKKESFPLTVTSAQKNPTAFYLCASSSGTRYNEQFFGPGTRLTVL.

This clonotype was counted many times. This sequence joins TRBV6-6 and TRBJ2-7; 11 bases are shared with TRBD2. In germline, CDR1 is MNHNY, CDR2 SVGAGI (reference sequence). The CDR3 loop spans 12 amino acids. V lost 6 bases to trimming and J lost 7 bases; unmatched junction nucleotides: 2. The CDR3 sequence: CASRGLAEEQYF. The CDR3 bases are TGTGCCAGCAGGGGACTAGCGGAAGAGCAGTACTTC.

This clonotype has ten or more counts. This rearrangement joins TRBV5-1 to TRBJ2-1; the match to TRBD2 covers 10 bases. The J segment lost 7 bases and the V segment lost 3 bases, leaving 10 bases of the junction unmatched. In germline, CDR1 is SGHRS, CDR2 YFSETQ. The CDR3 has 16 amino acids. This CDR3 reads CASSSGSQREGNEQFF. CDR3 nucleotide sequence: TGCGCCAGCAGCTCGGGTAGTCAGCGGGAGGGGAATGAGCAGTTCTTC.

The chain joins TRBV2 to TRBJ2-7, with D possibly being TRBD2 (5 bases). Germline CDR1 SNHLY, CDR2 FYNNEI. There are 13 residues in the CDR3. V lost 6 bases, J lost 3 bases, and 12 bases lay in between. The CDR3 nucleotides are TGTGCCAGCAGCGTAGACGCGGGCTACGAGCAGTACTTC. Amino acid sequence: CASSVDAGYEQYF. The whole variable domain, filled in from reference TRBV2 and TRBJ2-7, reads EPEVTQTPSHQVTQMGQEVILRCVPISNHLYFYWYRQILGQKVEFLVSFYNNEISEKSEIFDDQFSVERPDGSNFTLKIRSTKLEDSAMYFCASSVDAGYEQYFGPGTRLTVT.

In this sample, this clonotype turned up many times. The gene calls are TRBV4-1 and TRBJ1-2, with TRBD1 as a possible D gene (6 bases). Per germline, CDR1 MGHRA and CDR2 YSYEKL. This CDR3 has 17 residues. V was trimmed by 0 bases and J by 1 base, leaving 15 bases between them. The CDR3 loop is CASSQDREAGVNYGYTF. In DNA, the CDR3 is TGCGCCAGCAGCCAAGATAGGGAAGCAGGGGTTAACTATGGCTACACCTTC.

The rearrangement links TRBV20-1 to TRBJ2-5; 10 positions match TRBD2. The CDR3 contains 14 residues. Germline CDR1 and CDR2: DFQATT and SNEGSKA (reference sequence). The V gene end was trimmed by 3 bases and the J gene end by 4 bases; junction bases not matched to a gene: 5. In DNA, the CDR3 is TGCAGTGCTAGGAAGCGGGGGGGCCGAGAGACCCAGTACTTC. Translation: CSARKRGGRETQYF.

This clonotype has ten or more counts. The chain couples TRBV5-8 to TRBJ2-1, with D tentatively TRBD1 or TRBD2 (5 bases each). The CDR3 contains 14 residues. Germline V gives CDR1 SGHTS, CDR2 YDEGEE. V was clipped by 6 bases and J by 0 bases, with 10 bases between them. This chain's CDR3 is CASTGSSSYNEQFF. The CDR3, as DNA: TGTGCCAGCACAGGGAGTAGCTCCTACAATGAGCAGTTCTTC.

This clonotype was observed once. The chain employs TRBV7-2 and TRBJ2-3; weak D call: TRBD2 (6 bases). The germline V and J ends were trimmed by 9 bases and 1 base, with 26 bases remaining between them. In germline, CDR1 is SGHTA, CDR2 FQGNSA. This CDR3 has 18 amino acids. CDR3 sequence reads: CASSVEGSWGGGTDTQYF. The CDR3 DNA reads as TGTGCCAGTAGCGTAGAGGGTAGTTGGGGCGGGGGCACAGATACGCAGTATTTT.

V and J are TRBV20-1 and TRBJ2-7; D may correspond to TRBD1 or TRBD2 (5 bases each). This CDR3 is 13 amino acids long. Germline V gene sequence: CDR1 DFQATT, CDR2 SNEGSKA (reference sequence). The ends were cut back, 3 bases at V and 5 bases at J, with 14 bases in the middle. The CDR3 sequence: CSARGTDHDEQYF. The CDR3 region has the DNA TGCAGTGCTAGGGGGACCGATCACGACGAGCAGTACTTC.

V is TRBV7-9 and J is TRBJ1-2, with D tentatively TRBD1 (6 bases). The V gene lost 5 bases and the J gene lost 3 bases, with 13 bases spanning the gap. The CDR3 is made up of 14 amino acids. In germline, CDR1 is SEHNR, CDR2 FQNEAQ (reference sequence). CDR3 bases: TGTGCCAGCAGCCTTCCGGGACAAGACTATGGCTACACCTTC. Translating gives CASSLPGQDYGYTF.

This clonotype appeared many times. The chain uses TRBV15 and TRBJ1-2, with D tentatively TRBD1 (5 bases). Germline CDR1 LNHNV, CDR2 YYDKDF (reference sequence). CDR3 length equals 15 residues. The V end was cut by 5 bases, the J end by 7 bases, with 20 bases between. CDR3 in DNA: TGTGCCACCAGCTTTTCCCCGGGGCTTATCCGTGGCTACACCTTC. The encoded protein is CATSFSPGLIRGYTF.

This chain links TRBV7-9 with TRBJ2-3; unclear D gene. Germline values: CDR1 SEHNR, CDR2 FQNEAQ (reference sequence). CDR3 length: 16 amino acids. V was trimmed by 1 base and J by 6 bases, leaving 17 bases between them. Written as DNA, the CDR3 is TGTGCCAGCAGCTTAGGGTTGGCTCCGTTTGCGGATACGCAGTATTTT. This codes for CASSLGLAPFADTQYF.

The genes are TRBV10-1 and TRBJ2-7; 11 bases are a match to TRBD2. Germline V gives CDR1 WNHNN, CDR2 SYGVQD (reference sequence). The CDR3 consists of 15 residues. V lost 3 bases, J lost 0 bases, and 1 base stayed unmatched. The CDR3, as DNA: TGCGCCAGCAGTGATGGACTAGCGGGCTCCTACGAGCAGTACTTC. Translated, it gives CASSDGLAGSYEQYF.

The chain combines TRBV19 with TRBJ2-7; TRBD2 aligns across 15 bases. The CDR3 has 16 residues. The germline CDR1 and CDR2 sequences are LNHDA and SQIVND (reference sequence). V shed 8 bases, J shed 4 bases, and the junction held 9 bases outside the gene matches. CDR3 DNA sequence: TGTGCCAGTTCAAAACACGGACTAGCGGGAGGGTACGAGCAGTACTTC. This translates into CASSKHGLAGGYEQYF. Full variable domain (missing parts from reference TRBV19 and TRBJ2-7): DGGITQSPKYLFRKEGQNVTLSCEQNLNHDAMYWYRQDPGQGLRLIYYSQIVNDFQKGDIAEGYSVSREKKESFPLTVTSAQKNPTAFYLCASSKHGLAGGYEQYFGPGTRLTVT.

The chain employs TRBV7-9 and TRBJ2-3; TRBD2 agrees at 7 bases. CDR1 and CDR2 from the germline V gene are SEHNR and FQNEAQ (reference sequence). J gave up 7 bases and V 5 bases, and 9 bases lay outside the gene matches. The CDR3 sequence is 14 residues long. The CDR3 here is CASSVGLGGNTQYF. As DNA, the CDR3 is TGTGCCAGCAGCGTAGGACTAGGTGGGAATACGCAGTATTTT.

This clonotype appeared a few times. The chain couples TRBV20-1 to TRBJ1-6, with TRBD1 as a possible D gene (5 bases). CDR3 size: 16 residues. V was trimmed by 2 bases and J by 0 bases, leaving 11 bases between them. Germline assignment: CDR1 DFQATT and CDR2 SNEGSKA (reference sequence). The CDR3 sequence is CSARRDLASYNSPLHF. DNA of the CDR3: TGCAGTGCTAGAAGGGACCTTGCCTCCTATAATTCACCCCTCCACTTT.

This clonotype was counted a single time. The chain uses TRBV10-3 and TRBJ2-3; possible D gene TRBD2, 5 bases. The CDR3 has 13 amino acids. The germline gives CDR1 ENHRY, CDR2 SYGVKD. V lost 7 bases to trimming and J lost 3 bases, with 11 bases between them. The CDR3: CAIMAGSTDTQYF. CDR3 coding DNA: TGTGCCATCATGGCGGGTAGTACAGATACGCAGTATTTT.

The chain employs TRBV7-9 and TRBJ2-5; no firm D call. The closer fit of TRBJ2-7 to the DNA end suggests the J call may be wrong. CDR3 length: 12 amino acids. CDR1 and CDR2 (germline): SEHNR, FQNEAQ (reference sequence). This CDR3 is CASSLPHYEQYF. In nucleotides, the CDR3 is TGTGCCAGCAGCTTACCCCACTACGAGCAGTACTTC.

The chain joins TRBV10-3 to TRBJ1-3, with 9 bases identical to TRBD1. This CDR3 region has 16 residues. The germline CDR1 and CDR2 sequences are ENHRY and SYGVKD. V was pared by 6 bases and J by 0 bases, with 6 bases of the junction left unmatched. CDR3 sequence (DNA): TGTGCCATCAGGGGGGACAGGGCCTACTCTGGAAACACCATATATTTT. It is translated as CAIRGDRAYSGNTIYF.